These 12 T cell receptor beta chains were all obtained from the same sample, sequenced in a study of T cells after yellow fever vaccination. TCRdb fed the 5' RACE reads into MiXCR, producing one record per CDR3 protein. Of under 550,000 distinct CDR3 sequences in the sample, 20% to 25% were seen once. The source was PBMCs, collected less than 25 days after the first yellow fever vaccination. These receptor sequences come from a man between 18 and 35 years old who received the YFV17D yellow fever vaccine.

The rearrangement uses TRBV11-1 and TRBJ2-1, with D uncertain. There are 19 residues in the CDR3. Trimming left V 5 bases short and J 1 base short, with 24 bases between. The germline V gene encodes CDR1 SGHAT and CDR2 FQDESV (reference sequence). The CDR3 is CASSPKLSRLADSYNEQFF. The CDR3 DNA reads TGTGCCAGCAGCCCGAAACTTAGTCGGTTGGCGGATTCCTACAATGAGCAGTTCTTC.

The genes are TRBV5-1 and TRBJ1-1, with TRBD1 matching over 8 bases. The CDR3 is 13 amino acids. Germline loops: CDR1 SGHRS, CDR2 YFSETQ. The V segment lost 5 bases and the J segment 4 bases; nucleotides outside the gene matches: 4. In DNA, the CDR3 is TGCGCCAGCAGAAGACAGGGGTGCACTGAAGCTTTCTTT. Encoded protein: CASRRQGCTEAFF.

In this sample, this clonotype turned up a few times. This sequence joins TRBV7-2 and TRBJ2-5; TRBD1 might be the D (5 bases). CDR3 length: 12 amino acids. Germline loops: CDR1 SGHTA, CDR2 FQGNSA. The germline V and J ends were trimmed by 6 bases and 4 bases, with 9 bases remaining between them. The CDR3 loop is CASRSGPETQYF. CDR3 bases: TGTGCCAGCAGATCAGGGCCAGAGACCCAGTACTTC.

This clonotype turned up a few times. This sequence joins TRBV7-9 and TRBJ1-1; the D gene is possibly TRBD1 (5 bases). The V gene lost 1 base and the J gene lost 6 bases, with 18 bases spanning the gap. Germline V gene data show CDR1 as SEHNR and CDR2 as FQNEAQ (reference sequence). This CDR3 comprises 16 residues. The CDR3 loop reads CASSLGKGLIGAEAFF. The CDR3 nucleotides are TGTGCCAGCAGCTTAGGAAAGGGACTTATTGGGGCTGAAGCTTTCTTT.

This clonotype showed up just a few times. The chain joins TRBV6-2 or TRBV6-3 to TRBJ2-1, with a tentative D call TRBD1 (6 bases). With 5 bases removed from V and 6 bases from J, the gap between germline ends came to 17 bases. Germline CDR1 reads MNHEY; CDR2 reads SVGEGT. CDR3 length: 15 amino acids. The DNA of the CDR3 is TGTGCCAGCAGTCCTTCGGGACAACTCTTCAATGAGCAGTTCTTC. It is translated as CASSPSGQLFNEQFF.

In its sample, this clonotype was seen a few times. The chain employs TRBV20-1 and TRBJ2-3, with D possibly TRBD1 on 6 matching bases. V was trimmed by 5 bases and J by 4 bases, leaving 10 bases between them. Germline CDR1 and CDR2: DFQATT and SNEGSKA (reference sequence). This CDR3 contains 12 residues. The CDR3 nucleotides are TGCAGTGCTGCAGGGGTGGCAGATACGCAGTATTTT. Translation: CSAAGVADTQYF.

This clonotype was observed a few times. J is TRBJ1-1 and V is TRBV5-1; TRBD1 might be the D (5 bases). CDR1 and CDR2 (germline): SGHRS, YFSETQ. The CDR3 totals 13 residues. Trimming removed 4 bases from V and 11 bases from J, with 18 bases in between. The CDR3 sequence is CASSPLGGERAFF. The DNA of the CDR3 is TGCGCCAGCAGCCCCCTGGGGGGGGAGAGGGCTTTCTTT.

This clonotype has only a few counts. V is TRBV7-3 and J is TRBJ2-1; D is unclear. The V and J ends lost 8 bases and 7 bases respectively, with 15 bases between them. Germline V gene data show CDR1 as SGHTA and CDR2 as FQGTGA. The CDR3 covers 13 residues. As DNA, the CDR3 is TGTGCCAGCCAATCCCCGGATACTAATGAGCAGTTCTTC. Translating it yields CASQSPDTNEQFF.

This clonotype was seen only once. The chain recombines TRBV4-1 with TRBJ1-1; D uncertain. Trimming left V 0 bases short and J 11 bases short, with 13 bases between. The length of the CDR3 is 13 residues. The V gene's germline CDR1 is MGHRA and CDR2 YSYEKL. The CDR3 is CASSQEGRRKAFF. CDR3 DNA sequence: TGCGCCAGCAGCCAAGAGGGAAGACGGAAGGCTTTCTTT.

This clonotype was observed a few times. The chain combines TRBV4-3 with TRBJ2-5, with 10 bases aligning to TRBD2. CDR3 size: 15 residues. The V gene end was trimmed by 2 bases and the J gene end by 2 bases; junction bases not matched to a gene: 2. In germline, CDR1 is LGHNA, CDR2 YSLEER. The CDR3 is CASSQRAGGQETQYF. CDR3 nucleotide sequence: TGCGCCAGCAGCCAACGAGCGGGGGGGCAAGAGACCCAGTACTTC.

In its sample, this clonotype was seen a few times. The CDR3 region is CATSAEPPGPVWDIYF. The DNA for the CDR3 is TGTGCCACCAGCGCTGAGCCCCCCGGACCCGTGTGGGACATATATTTT. J is TRBJ1-3 and V is TRBV15; D is unresolved. The CDR3 is 16 amino acids. V lost 5 bases, J lost 12 bases, and 26 bases lay in between. Germline loops: CDR1 LNHNV, CDR2 YYDKDF (reference sequence).

Only a few counts were recorded for this clonotype. The rearrangement uses TRBV6-1 and TRBJ1-3; D is unclear. The CDR3 is 16 amino acids. Trimming pared 5 bases from V and 2 bases from J, leaving 16 bases between. From germline, CDR1 is MNHNS and CDR2 SASEGT. The CDR3 here is CASSPFALGPGNTIYF. In DNA, the CDR3 is TGTGCCAGCAGTCCTTTCGCTCTGGGTCCTGGAAACACCATATATTTT.